Listed below are T cell receptor beta chains from one sample, sequenced in a study of blood T cell repertoires in COVID-19. Generated by immunoSEQ multiplex PCR, the TCRdb table keeps only in-frame clones and is missing some. The sample contains 70,000 to 95,000 clones, 85% to 95% of which appear only once. The specimen was peripheral blood. Source of these receptors: a woman in her sixties or seventies with active COVID-19. Both conserved end residues are part of each CDR3. The D gene is left open where the match is weak. Some rows mark clone size as missing; the rest say once, few, many or name a class of expanded clone.

TGTGCCAGCAGCCAAGGAAGCGAAACCTACGAGCAGTACTTC	CASSQGSETYEQYF	-	TRBV4-2	TRBJ2-7	-
TGTGCCAGTAGTGGGGGCGGGAGGGCCGGCACCGGGGAGCTGTTTTTT	CASSGGGRAGTGELFF	TRBD2	TRBV19	TRBJ2-2	-
TGTGCCAGTAGTATATCCAGGGGTGGTGAAAAACTGTTTTTT	CASSISRGGEKLFF	-	TRBV19	TRBJ1-4	-
TGTGCCAGCAGCGTGACAGGGGGCAGAGGGGGCGAGCAGTACTTC	CASSVTGGRGGEQYF	TRBD1	TRBV9	TRBJ2-7	-
TGTGCCAGCAGCGTAGGCACTCTTAACACTGAAGCTTTCTTT	CASSVGTLNTEAFF	-	TRBV9	TRBJ1-1	once
TGTGCCAGCAGCTTAAACGGGGGAAACACAGATACGCAGTATTTT	CASSLNGGNTDTQYF	-	TRBV7-9	TRBJ2-3	-
TGTGCCAGCAGCGCGGGGCCGACCGAGGGGCAGTACTTC	CASSAGPTEGQYF	-	TRBV7-8	TRBJ2-7	-
TGTGCCAGCAGGTTTGGACAGGGGTCCGGGGAGCTGTTTTTT	CASRFGQGSGELFF	TRBD1	TRBV3-1/TRBV3-2	TRBJ2-2	-
TGTGCCAGCAGCTTGGAGGGGTCGGGCAAAAACATTCAGTACTTC	CASSLEGSGKNIQYF	-	TRBV7-9	TRBJ2-4	-
TGCGCCAGCAGCCTAACCCCCCAAGGAGGGACTAACTATGGCTACACCTTC	CASSLTPQGGTNYGYTF	-	TRBV4-3	TRBJ1-2	-
TGCAGTGCAACAGGGGGGGGTGAAGCTTTCTTT	CSATGGGEAFF	TRBD1	TRBV20-1	TRBJ1-1	-